A selection of T cell receptor beta chains follows, all from one sample in a study of identical twins. TCRdb reanalysed the 5' RACE reads using MiXCR and keeps one entry per CDR3 protein. The sample records a few hundred thousand distinct CDR3 sequences, about 18% being singletons. The sample comprised naive T cells sorted from blood. The receptors here all came from a man aged 45-65 years in good health. Each CDR3 is given with its conserved first and last residue. The D gene is left open where the match is weak. Clone size is shown for a subset of rows, as once, few, many or a class of expanded clone.

j_gene: TRBJ2-1; abundance: .; d_gene: .; v_gene: TRBV28; CDR3aa: CASSLGRTLGNEHFF; CDR3nt: TGTGCCAGCAGTTTAGGGAGGACTCTAGGCAATGAGCATTTCTTC
j_gene: TRBJ1-5; abundance: many; d_gene: TRBD1; v_gene: TRBV4-1; CDR3aa: CASSQPGQGVRQPQHF; CDR3nt: TGCGCCAGCAGCCAACCGGGACAGGGCGTTAGGCAGCCCCAGCATTTT
j_gene: TRBJ2-1; abundance: .; d_gene: TRBD2; v_gene: TRBV7-9; CDR3aa: CASSLERLAGSPFF; CDR3nt: TGTGCCAGCAGCCTAGAGAGACTAGCGGGATCCCCGTTCTTC
j_gene: TRBJ2-2; abundance: .; d_gene: .; v_gene: TRBV7-2; CDR3aa: CASSSGWPDTGELFF; CDR3nt: TGTGCCAGCAGCTCAGGATGGCCTGACACCGGGGAGCTGTTTTTT
j_gene: TRBJ1-6; abundance: few; d_gene: .; v_gene: TRBV12-3/TRBV12-4; CDR3aa: CASSFIYFSSSYNSPLHF; CDR3nt: TGTGCCAGCAGTTTTATATATTTTTCGAGCTCCTATAATTCACCCCTCCACTTT
j_gene: TRBJ1-6; abundance: few; d_gene: TRBD1; v_gene: TRBV7-6; CDR3aa: CASSKNRGGSYNSPLHF; CDR3nt: TGTGCCAGCAGCAAGAACAGGGGGGGATCCTATAATTCACCCCTCCACTTT
j_gene: TRBJ2-1; abundance: few; d_gene: .; v_gene: TRBV11-2; CDR3aa: CASSLWFISGGPTVNEQFF; CDR3nt: TGTGCCAGCAGCTTGTGGTTTATCTCCGGGGGCCCCACGGTCAATGAGCAGTTCTTC
j_gene: TRBJ2-1; abundance: many; d_gene: .; v_gene: TRBV4-1; CDR3aa: CASSHQPYSGKYNEQFF; CDR3nt: TGCGCCAGCAGCCACCAACCCTATAGCGGAAAGTACAATGAGCAGTTCTTC
j_gene: TRBJ2-4; abundance: few; d_gene: .; v_gene: TRBV7-9; CDR3aa: CASSYQLAPAKNIQYF; CDR3nt: TGTGCCAGCAGCTATCAGCTAGCGCCAGCCAAAAACATTCAGTACTTC
j_gene: TRBJ2-3; abundance: many; d_gene: .; v_gene: TRBV20-1; CDR3aa: CSAKRTDTQYF; CDR3nt: TGCAGTGCCAAACGCACAGATACGCAGTATTTT
j_gene: TRBJ2-2; abundance: few; d_gene: .; v_gene: TRBV24-1; CDR3aa: CATSDNRDITGELFF; CDR3nt: TGTGCCACCAGTGATAACCGGGATATCACCGGGGAGCTGTTTTTT
j_gene: TRBJ2-3; abundance: .; d_gene: TRBD2; v_gene: TRBV10-3; CDR3aa: CAISYGLAGVAGTDTQYF; CDR3nt: TGTGCCATCAGTTATGGACTAGCGGGAGTGGCGGGCACAGATACGCAGTATTTT
j_gene: TRBJ1-5; abundance: few; d_gene: TRBD1; v_gene: TRBV20-1; CDR3aa: CSARRGLAGGQPQHF; CDR3nt: TGCAGTGCTAGGAGGGGGCTAGCAGGAGGACAGCCCCAGCATTTT